Shown below are 16 T cell receptor beta chains from a single sample sequenced in a study of OX40 agonist ivuxolimab in advanced cancers. The repertoire was sequenced with immunoSEQ multiplex PCR; TCRdb's copy has only in-frame clones and lacks some. The data hold some 86,000 clones, with 80% to 95% observed a single time. The sequences come from CD4+ or CD8+ T cells sorted from blood, collected in a trial of the OX40 agonist ivuxolimab. These receptors were obtained from an adult with an advanced solid tumor such as melanoma, head and neck, liver or kidney cancer.

The genes are TRBV21-1 and TRBJ2-4; the D call TRBD2 from the table was never checked on the DNA. TRBV21-1 constitutes a pseudogene. This CDR3 has 19 amino acids. The CDR3, as DNA: TGTGCCAGCAGCAAAGTCCGTTACCCGGGGGCTAGCGGAAAAAACATTCAGTACTTC. It translates to CASSKVRYPGASGKNIQYF.

This chain uses TRBV7-3 with TRBJ2-5; D gene uncertain. Germline CDR1 SGHTA, CDR2 FQGTGA. The CDR3 covers 13 residues. V gave up 5 bases and J gave up 5 bases, with 12 bases separating them. Here the CDR3 reads CASSKGGTETQYF. In nucleotides, the CDR3 is TGTGCCAGCAGCAAAGGTGGAACGGAGACCCAGTACTTC.

This clone was observed a few times. The rearrangement uses TRBV27 and TRBJ2-1; TRBD1 might be the D (6 bases). CDR3 length: 13 residues. Germline CDR1 and CDR2: MNHEY and SMNVEV (reference sequence). The V and J ends lost 4 bases and 9 bases respectively, with 13 bases between them. The CDR3 DNA follows: TGTGCCAGCAGTTCACAGGGTTTTCGTGAGCAGTTCTTC. Protein sequence: CASSSQGFREQFF.

The chain carries TRBV19 and TRBJ1-3, with D hard to call. V dropped 3 bases and J dropped 0 bases, with 9 bases sitting between them. Germline V CDR1 and CDR2: LNHDA, SQIVND (reference sequence). The CDR3 loop spans 15 amino acids. CDR3 loop: CASSIGTGSGNTIYF. The CDR3 region has the DNA TGTGCCAGTAGTATCGGTACCGGCTCTGGAAACACCATATATTTT. The complete variable domain, with remaining parts taken from reference TRBV19 and TRBJ1-3, reads DGGITQSPKYLFRKEGQNVTLSCEQNLNHDAMYWYRQDPGQGLRLIYYSQIVNDFQKGDIAEGYSVSREKKESFPLTVTSAQKNPTAFYLCASSIGTGSGNTIYFGEGSWLTVV.

V is TRBV15 and J is TRBJ1-3; TRBD1 might be the D (5 bases). The germline V gene has CDR1 LNHNV and CDR2 YYDKDF (reference sequence). This CDR3 contains 15 residues. The germline V and J ends were trimmed by 3 bases and 0 bases, with 9 bases remaining between them. CDR3 DNA sequence: TGTGCCACCAGCAGCCGGGGACTCTCTGGAAACACCATATATTTT. Translating gives CATSSRGLSGNTIYF.

This clone was seen only once. An end of the junction differs from the germline gene, which may be a read error. V is TRBV7-7 and J is TRBJ2-6; 7 nucleotides agree with TRBD2. The CDR3 runs to 16 residues. CDR1 is SSHAT, CDR2 FNYEAQ, per germline (reference sequence). The CDR3 coding sequence is TGTGCTAGCAGCAAACTAGCGAACTCTGGGGCCAACGTCCTGACTTTC. Protein product: CASSKLANSGANVLTF.

The J gene is TRBJ2-4, the V gene TRBV5-6; TRBD1 might be the D (7 bases). The CDR3 consists of 12 residues. V lost 1 base to trimming and J lost 15 bases, with 14 bases between them. In germline, CDR1 is SGHDT, CDR2 YYEEEE. CDR3 DNA: TGTGCCAGCAGCTTGCCCCAGGGGGGACCGTACTTC. Its protein is CASSLPQGGPYF.

The V call is TRBV5-6, the J call TRBJ2-1, with a weak D call TRBD1 (7 bases). CDR1 is SGHDT, CDR2 YYEEEE, per germline. Trimming cost V 0 bases and J 3 bases, with 13 bases left between them. This CDR3 is 16 amino acids long. This CDR3 reads CASSLAGDSNYNEQFF. The CDR3 nucleotides are TGTGCCAGCAGCTTGGCGGGGGACAGTAACTACAATGAGCAGTTCTTC.

V usage is TRBV5-1 and J usage is TRBJ2-5, with 8 bases identical to TRBD2. This CDR3 contains 15 residues. Germline V gene data show CDR1 as SGHRS and CDR2 as YFSETQ. The V and J ends lost 9 bases and 4 bases, in that order; junction bases with no gene match: 14. In DNA form, the CDR3 reads TGCGCCACCCAGCCGACTAGCGTCGGCCCAGAGACCCAGTACTTC. Protein: CATQPTSVGPETQYF.

This chain uses TRBV19 with TRBJ2-1, with D tentatively TRBD2 (7 bases). This CDR3 has 14 amino acids. V was trimmed by 9 bases and J by 9 bases, leaving 21 bases between them. CDR1 and CDR2 (germline): LNHDA, SQIVND (reference sequence). The CDR3 region has the DNA TGTGCCAGCTCAGAGTCGGCGGGGGCCATTGAGCAGTTCTTC. Amino acid sequence: CASSESAGAIEQFF.

The V and J genes are TRBV19 and TRBJ1-4; D is ambiguous. The CDR3 totals 17 residues. V was pared by 5 bases and J by 4 bases, with 20 bases between. Germline loops: CDR1 LNHDA, CDR2 SQIVND (reference sequence). CDR3 loop: CASSPRRGGRYNEKLFF. CDR3 sequence (DNA): TGTGCCAGTAGTCCCCGAAGAGGTGGGAGATATAATGAAAAACTGTTTTTT.

This clone came up a few times. This rearrangement joins TRBV20-1 to TRBJ1-1, with no clear D. The length of the CDR3 is 10 residues. V lost 5 bases and J 6 bases, leaving 7 bases between the germline ends. From germline, CDR1 is DFQATT and CDR2 SNEGSKA (reference sequence). CDR3 residues: CSASLAEAFF. CDR3 in DNA: TGCAGTGCTTCCTTGGCTGAAGCTTTCTTT.

The J gene is TRBJ2-7, the V gene TRBV11-2; TRBD1 matches at 9 bases. The germline V gene encodes CDR1 SGHAT and CDR2 FQNNGV. Trimming took 1 base from V and 3 from J; bases not matched to a gene: 1. This CDR3 contains 14 residues. The CDR3 loop is CASSLGDRDYEQYF. The CDR3, as DNA: TGTGCCAGCAGCTTAGGGGACAGGGACTACGAGCAGTACTTC.

The chain links TRBV29-1 to TRBJ2-3; D gene unclear. The V end lost 3 bases, the J end lost 6 bases, and 7 bases lay between the germline ends. The germline gives CDR1 SQVTM, CDR2 ANQGSEA. The CDR3 consists of 11 residues. The DNA for the CDR3 is TGCAGCGTTGATTCCGGCGATACGCAGTATTTT. Encoded protein: CSVDSGDTQYF.

The chain joins TRBV9 to TRBJ1-2; TRBD1 might be the D (5 bases). The CDR3 consists of 14 residues. Germline CDR1 SGDLS, CDR2 YYNGEE. The V end lost 3 bases, the J end lost 3 bases, and 12 bases lay between the germline ends. CDR3 coding DNA: TGTGCCAGCAGCGGCCAGTGGGGGGACTATGGCTACACCTTC. This encodes CASSGQWGDYGYTF. The full variable domain, in which reference TRBV9 and TRBJ1-2 provide the parts outside the CDR3, is DSGVTQTPKHLITATGQRVTLRCSPRSGDLSVYWYQQSLDQGLQFLIQYYNGEERAKGNILERFSAQQFPDLHSELNLSSLELGDSALYFCASSGQWGDYGYTFGSGTRLTVV.

The gene calls are TRBV21-1 and TRBJ2-1; the D call TRBD2 from the table was never checked on the DNA. TRBV21-1 is given as a pseudogene. This CDR3 contains 13 residues. The CDR3 region has the DNA TGTGCCAGCAGAGAGTGGGGAAGCGGTGAGCAGTTCTTC. Translation gives CASREWGSGEQFF.